A selection of T cell receptor beta chains follows, all from one sample in a study of PD-1 blockade in classical Hodgkin lymphoma. Repertoires were generated with immunoSEQ multiplex PCR, while TCRdb's copy carries only in-frame clones and drops some. The sample comprises 20,000 or so clones, around 76% of which are singletons, and more than 20% rests with the top ten. The sample in question was peripheral blood mononuclear cells (PBMCs), obtained before the fourth cycle of nivolumab. These receptor sequences come from a human donor with classical Hodgkin lymphoma. Each CDR3 is given without its conserved first and last residue.

TRBV10-2	ASSEPRTENEQF
TRBV4-1	ASSQDRTGSNEQF
TRBV11-1	ASSARGAANTIY
TRBV7-6	ASSLWPSKNQPQH
TRBV19	ASSILGGYGYT
TRBV29-1	SASRDRGPGYT
TRBV19	ASSYTSSPQH
TRBV6-1	ASSDRGYSNQPQH
TRBV27	ASEPDRVRSGTDTQY
TRBV6-6	ASSTPRSNTEAF
TRBV11-2	ASSSQILAGGSNEQF
TRBV7-2	ASTHRGGGTANEQF
TRBV10-3	AIADRGGNYGYT
TRBV28	ASNDQGLRSPLH
TRBV10-3	AISDNWASGNTIY
TRBV2	ASSEGGGTLSEAF
TRBV19	ASSWAGPSTNEKLF
TRBV27	ASSSLFKTEAF
TRBV19	ASSIVGTGDGYT
TRBV30	AWRGTAGGNTGELF
TRBV9	ASSVEVESNEQF
TRBV5-1	ASSAVNEQF
TRBV2	ASTRRAGNEQF
TRBV19	ASSILTSSSGNTIY
TRBV10-2	ASSDLGGYSNQPQH
TRBV19	ASSILGNEQF
TRBV5-1	ASMGGANTGELF
TRBV28	ASSPSYEKLF
TRBV15	ATSRVGQPNTEAF
TRBV29-1	SVEAAVGETQY
TRBV4-3	ASSLRQGDQPQH
TRBV7-2	ASRPPQGAPTGELF